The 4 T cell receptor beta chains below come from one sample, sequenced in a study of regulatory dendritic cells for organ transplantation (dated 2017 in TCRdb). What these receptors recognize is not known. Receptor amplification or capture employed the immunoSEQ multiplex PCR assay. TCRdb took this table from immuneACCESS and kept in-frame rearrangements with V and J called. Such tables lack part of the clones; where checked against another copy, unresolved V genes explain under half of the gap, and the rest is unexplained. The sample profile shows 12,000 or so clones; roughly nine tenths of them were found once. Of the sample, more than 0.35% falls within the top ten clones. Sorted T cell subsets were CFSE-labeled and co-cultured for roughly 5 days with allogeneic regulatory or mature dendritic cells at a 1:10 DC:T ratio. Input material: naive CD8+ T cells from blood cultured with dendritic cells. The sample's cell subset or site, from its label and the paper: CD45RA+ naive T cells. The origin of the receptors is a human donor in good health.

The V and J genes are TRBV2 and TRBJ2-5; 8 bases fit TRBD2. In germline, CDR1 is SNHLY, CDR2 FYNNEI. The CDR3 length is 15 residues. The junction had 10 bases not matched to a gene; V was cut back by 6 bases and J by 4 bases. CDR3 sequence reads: CASSSPRRGGETQYF. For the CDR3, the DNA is TGTGCCAGCAGCTCCCCCCGACGGGGGGGAGAGACCCAGTACTTC.

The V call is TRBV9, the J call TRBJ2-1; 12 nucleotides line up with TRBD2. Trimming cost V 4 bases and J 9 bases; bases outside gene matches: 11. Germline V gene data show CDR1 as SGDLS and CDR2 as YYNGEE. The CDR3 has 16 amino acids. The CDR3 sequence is CASSPSPSGRAVEQFF. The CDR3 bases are TGTGCCAGCAGCCCTTCCCCTAGCGGGAGGGCCGTTGAGCAGTTCTTC.

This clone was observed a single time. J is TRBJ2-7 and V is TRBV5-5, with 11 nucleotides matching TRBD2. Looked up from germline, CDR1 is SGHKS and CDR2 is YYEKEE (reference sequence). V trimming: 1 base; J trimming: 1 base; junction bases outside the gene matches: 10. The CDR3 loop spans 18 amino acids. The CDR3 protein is CASSLRARLAGGSYEQYF. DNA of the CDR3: TGTGCCAGCAGCTTGCGGGCTCGGTTAGCGGGAGGGTCCTACGAGCAGTACTTC. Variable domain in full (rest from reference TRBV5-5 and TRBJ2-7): DAGVTQSPTHLIKTRGQQVTLRCSPISGHKSVSWYQQVLGQGPQFIFQYYEKEERGRGNFPDRFSARQFPNYSSELNVNALLLGDSALYLCASSLRARLAGGSYEQYFGPGTRLTVT.

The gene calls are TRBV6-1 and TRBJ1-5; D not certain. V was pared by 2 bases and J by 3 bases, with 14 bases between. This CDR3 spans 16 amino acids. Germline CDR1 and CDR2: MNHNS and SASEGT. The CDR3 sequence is CASSEKSGFLNQPQHF. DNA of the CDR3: TGTGCCAGCAGTGAAAAGTCCGGATTCCTCAATCAGCCCCAGCATTTT.